These 18 T cell receptor beta chains were sequenced from one sample in a study of response to subunit inactivated influenza vaccine (dated by TCRdb to the late 2010s). The library was produced with RT-PCR. Sequencing was performed on an Illumina HiSeq 2500. TCRdb's own reprocessing of the public reads used fastp at Q25 and MiXCR and kept productive beta chains. Each record represents a unique CDR3 protein, reported with the most common genes and DNA among its rows. The sample profile shows 150,000 or so distinct CDR3 sequences; roughly 10% of them were found once. Around 35% of the sample goes to the ten largest clones. Sequencing used CD8+ T cells sorted from PBMCs, obtained roughly 24 months after vaccination. These receptors all stem from a man between 50 and 69 years old who received an inactivated influenza vaccine. Donor details come from another sample of the same person, matched by shared clones.

This clonotype was detected only a few times. V usage is TRBV7-9 and J usage is TRBJ1-1; no firm D call. Germline V gene lookup returns CDR1 SEHNR and CDR2 FQNEAQ (reference sequence). The V end was cut by 4 bases, the J end by 1 base, with 4 bases between. The CDR3 is 12 amino acids. The CDR3 nucleotides read TGTGCCAGCAGCTCGAGGAACACTGAAGCTTTCTTT. Amino acids: CASSSRNTEAFF.

This chain uses TRBV3-1 with TRBJ1-2; D might be TRBD1 (5 bases). This CDR3 spans 15 amino acids. Germline-derived CDR1 and CDR2 are LGHDT and YNNKEL (reference sequence). V was cut by 4 bases and J by 2 bases, with 14 bases left in between. CDR3 bases: TGTGCCAGCAGCCCGCCCGGGGCTTGGAACTATGGCTACACCTTC. It is translated as CASSPPGAWNYGYTF.

The chain combines TRBV12-3 or TRBV12-4 with TRBJ2-7; D gene uncertain. The CDR3 spans 12 residues. Deletions cut 1 base from V and 5 bases from J, with 6 bases between. The DNA for the CDR3 is TGTGCCAGCAGTTTAGGCCACAACGAGCAGTACTTC. Protein product: CASSLGHNEQYF.

This clonotype was picked up many times. The chain joins TRBV20-1 to TRBJ2-7, with 8 bases fitting TRBD2. With V trimmed by 0 bases and J by 1 base, 5 bases remained unmatched. The CDR3 runs to 15 residues. Germline CDR1 reads DFQATT; CDR2 reads SNEGSKA (reference sequence). CDR3 sequence reads: CSARDPGGRSYEQYF. In DNA form, the CDR3 reads TGCAGTGCTAGAGATCCGGGGGGGCGTTCCTACGAGCAGTACTTC.

This sequence joins TRBV7-9 and TRBJ2-5; 9 bases align to TRBD1. The V and J ends lost 2 bases and 0 bases, in that order; junction bases with no gene match: 4. CDR3 length: 16 amino acids. Germline CDR1 reads SEHNR; CDR2 reads FQNEAQ (reference sequence). As DNA, the CDR3 is TGTGCCAGCAGCTTACCCAGGGACAGGGACCAAGAGACCCAGTACTTC. This encodes CASSLPRDRDQETQYF. Supplemented by reference TRBV7-9 and TRBJ2-5, the full variable domain reads DTGVSQNPRHKITKRGQNVTFRCDPISEHNRLYWYRQTLGQGPEFLTYFQNEAQLEKSRLLSDRFSAERPKGSFSTLEIQRTEQGDSAMYLCASSLPRDRDQETQYFGPGTRLLVL.

The chain joins TRBV12-3 or TRBV12-4 to TRBJ1-2; TRBD1 is a possible D gene (5 bases). This CDR3 is 10 amino acids long. Deletions cut 7 bases from V and 9 bases from J, with 9 bases between. As DNA, the CDR3 is TGTGCCAGCAAAGGGACGAGCTACACCTTC. Protein product: CASKGTSYTF.

The table lists this clonotype with a few counts. The chain joins TRBV12-3 or TRBV12-4 to TRBJ1-1; D is possibly TRBD1 (6 bases). Trimming took 4 bases from V and 6 from J, leaving 12 bases between them. There are 13 residues in the CDR3. This CDR3 reads CASSYGGAAEAFF. In nucleotides, the CDR3 is TGTGCCAGCAGTTATGGGGGGGCGGCTGAAGCTTTCTTT.

This clonotype was picked up a small number of times. This sequence joins TRBV7-2 and TRBJ2-1; 10 nucleotides line up with TRBD2. This CDR3 has 14 residues. V dropped 4 bases and J dropped 10; count of bases not matched to a gene: 7. CDR1 and CDR2 (germline): SGHTA, FQGNSA. The CDR3 DNA is TGTGCCAGCAGCTCCCTAGCGGGAGAGGTGGAGCAGTTCTTC. The encoded protein is CASSSLAGEVEQFF.

Ten or more counts support this clonotype. The CDR3: CASSFNKGVSAYEQYF. Written as DNA, the CDR3 is TGTGCCAGCAGCTTTAACAAGGGGGTCTCTGCCTACGAGCAGTACTTC. The V call is TRBV7-9, the J call TRBJ2-7, with D perhaps matching TRBD1 (6 bases). This CDR3 spans 16 amino acids. Per germline, CDR1 SEHNR and CDR2 FQNEAQ (reference sequence). V lost 3 bases, J lost 2 bases, and 17 bases lay in between. Combining the CDR3 with reference TRBV7-9 and TRBJ2-7 gives the whole variable domain DTGVSQNPRHKITKRGQNVTFRCDPISEHNRLYWYRQTLGQGPEFLTYFQNEAQLEKSRLLSDRFSAERPKGSFSTLEIQRTEQGDSAMYLCASSFNKGVSAYEQYFGPGTRLTVT.

This clonotype was seen only a few times. CDR3 sequence: CASSPTRTSTDTQYF. In DNA, the CDR3 is TGTGCCAGCTCACCTACCAGGACTAGCACAGATACGCAGTATTTT. The chain employs TRBV18 and TRBJ2-3, with D perhaps matching TRBD2 (5 bases). V dropped 3 bases and J dropped 0 bases, with 10 bases sitting between them. CDR1 KGHSH and CDR2 LQKENI come from the germline V gene. CDR3 length: 15 residues.

This clonotype was picked up many times. This chain joins TRBV7-9 and TRBJ1-3, with TRBD1 matching over 7 bases. V dropped 4 bases and J dropped 4; count of bases not matched to a gene: 4. CDR3 length equals 14 residues. The V gene's germline CDR1 is SEHNR and CDR2 FQNEAQ (reference sequence). The CDR3 region has the DNA TGTGCCAGCAGCTCGACAGGGAGAGGAAACACCATATATTTT. This gives the protein CASSSTGRGNTIYF.

This clonotype appeared a few times. The gene calls are TRBV21-1 and TRBJ2-5; the D call in the table, TRBD2, was not verified against the DNA. TRBV21-1 is a recognized pseudogene. The CDR3 consists of 16 residues. DNA for the CDR3: TGTGCCAGCAGCACGGGACTAGCGGGGAACCAAGAGACCCAGTACTTC. It is translated as CASSTGLAGNQETQYF.

The gene calls are TRBV25-1 and TRBJ1-2, with a weak D call TRBD1 (5 bases). Trimming took 5 bases from V and 4 from J, leaving 14 bases between them. The germline V gene encodes CDR1 MGHDK and CDR2 SYGVNS. The CDR3 length is 14 residues. The CDR3 coding sequence is TGTGCCAGCAGTAACTCAGGGCGTGCCTATGGCTACACCTTC. This gives the protein CASSNSGRAYGYTF.

This sequence joins TRBV4-3 and TRBJ2-2, with D perhaps matching TRBD1 (7 bases). Trimming took off 1 base at V and 4 bases at J, with 16 bases between the two ends. This CDR3 is 17 amino acids long. In germline, CDR1 is LGHNA, CDR2 YSLEER. The CDR3 coding sequence is TGCGCCAGCAGCCAAGGGGTGACAGGGAGGCTCACCGGGGAGCTGTTTTTT. Translating it yields CASSQGVTGRLTGELFF.

Ten or more counts support this clonotype. The gene calls are TRBV15 and TRBJ2-1, with a weak D call TRBD2 (5 bases). V shed 0 bases and J shed 6 bases, with 15 bases lying between them. Per the germline V gene, CDR1 is LNHNV and CDR2 is YYDKDF (reference sequence). This CDR3 contains 16 residues. The CDR3 is CATSRDRISGRNEQFF. CDR3 in DNA: TGTGCCACCAGCAGAGATCGTATCAGCGGTCGCAATGAGCAGTTCTTC.

V and J are TRBV27 and TRBJ2-7; TRBD1 aligns across 7 bases. Germline trimming cut 3 bases from V and 3 bases from J; bases unmatched to any gene: 8. The germline V gene encodes CDR1 MNHEY and CDR2 SMNVEV (reference sequence). CDR3 length: 15 residues. CDR3 bases: TGTGCCAGCAGTTTGACCGGGGACAGTTACTACGAGCAGTACTTC. It translates to CASSLTGDSYYEQYF.

There are a few counts of this clonotype. This sequence joins TRBV6-5 and TRBJ1-1, with D perhaps matching TRBD1 (6 bases). CDR1 is MNHEY and CDR2 is SVGAGI in the germline V gene. V lost 0 bases to trimming and J lost 5 bases, with 13 bases between them. This CDR3 has 15 amino acids. The CDR3 coding sequence is TGTGCCAGCAGTTACTCGAGGGGGTTGTGGACTGAAGCTTTCTTT. Residues: CASSYSRGLWTEAFF.

The rearrangement joins TRBV12-3 or TRBV12-4 to TRBJ2-3; D unclear. V gave up 2 bases and J gave up 6 bases, with 6 bases separating them. This CDR3 has 12 amino acids. DNA of the CDR3: TGTGCCAGCAGTTTAAGATGGGATACGCAGTATTTT. Protein: CASSLRWDTQYF.